This T cell receptor (beta chain) was observed in a study of T cells in Graves' hyperthyroidism and ophthalmopathy. This clonotype has a count of ten or more. CDR3 length: 13 residues. With V trimmed by 6 bases and J by 6 bases, 10 bases remained unmatched. Germline V CDR1 and CDR2: DFQATT, SNEGSKA (reference sequence). Amplified regions were TCR beta CDR3 sequences from RNA transcripts. First-round RT-PCR targeting the TCR CDR3 was performed with the HTBI primer set. In TCRdb, the multiplex PCR reads were re-called with MiXCR into one record per CDR3 protein. The sample lists fewer than 800,000 distinct CDR3 sequences, less than 20% occurring once.

Sequencing was carried out using blood. This rearrangement joins TRBV20-1 to TRBJ2-7; TRBD1 aligns across 8 bases. The TCR originated in a man younger than 30 with Graves' hyperthyroidism. The CDR3 spells CSAQDRAGSEQYF. CDR3 coding DNA: TGCAGTGCCCAGGACAGGGCAGGCTCCGAGCAGTACTTC.